These 29 T cell receptor beta chains originate from one sample sequenced in a study of cytomegalovirus exposure and HLA in healthy donors (dated by TCRdb to about 2017). The library was obtained by the immunoSEQ multiplex PCR assay. TCRdb took over this immuneACCESS table, retaining in-frame rearrangements with V and J assigned. Such tables are incomplete; in checked studies, under half of the missing clones stem from an unresolved V gene, and the remainder is unexplained. The sample contains roughly 190,000 clones, 86% of them found a single time. Together, the top ten hold around 1.6% of the sample. The material sequenced was PBMCs. These receptor sequences come from a woman under 30 in good health and CMV-seronegative.

The genes are TRBV11-3 and TRBJ1-1; D might be TRBD1 (6 bases). V was shortened by 5 bases and J by 9 bases, with 16 bases between the two germline ends. Per the germline V gene, CDR1 is SGHNT and CDR2 is YENEEA. The CDR3 loop spans 13 amino acids. CDR3 DNA sequence: TGTGCCAGCAGCCCCTCGGTGCGGGGGCAAGCTTTCTTT. Translating gives CASSPSVRGQAFF.

The chain joins TRBV2 to TRBJ1-2; D may be TRBD1 (5 bases). Germline V lookup: CDR1 SNHLY, CDR2 FYNNEI. The CDR3 is 12 residues long. V lost 6 bases and J 4 bases, leaving 9 bases between the germline ends. CDR3 nucleotide sequence: TGTGCCAGCAGGATTGACAGCTATGGCTACACCTTC. Translating it yields CASRIDSYGYTF.

This chain joins TRBV18 and TRBJ2-1; tentative D call: TRBD1 (6 bases). Trimming took off 1 base at V and 7 bases at J, with 17 bases between the two ends. Germline CDR1 is KGHSH and CDR2 is LQKENI. The length of the CDR3 is 16 residues. CDR3 bases: TGTGCCAGCTCACCACTAGCAAACAGGGCGCTGAATGAGCAGTTCTTC. Translation: CASSPLANRALNEQFF.

V and J are TRBV30 and TRBJ2-3; 8 nucleotides match TRBD2. Per germline, CDR1 GTSNPN and CDR2 SVGIG (reference sequence). V lost 8 bases and J lost 2; bases outside the gene matches: 3. The CDR3 sequence is 12 residues long. CDR3 DNA sequence: TGTGCCACTAGCGGACTCACAGATACGCAGTATTTT. Amino acids: CATSGLTDTQYF.

The rearrangement uses TRBV29-1 and TRBJ1-5; D is possibly TRBD1 (5 bases). Germline V gene data show CDR1 as SQVTM and CDR2 as ANQGSEA. This CDR3 has 13 amino acids. Trimming cost V 0 bases and J 7 bases, with 10 bases left between them. The CDR3 DNA reads as TGCAGCGTTGAAGAGGGGGAGGACCAGCCCCAGCATTTT. This translates into CSVEEGEDQPQHF.

This clone showed up just a few times. The V call is TRBV19, the J call TRBJ1-2; weak D call: TRBD1 (5 bases). Per the germline V gene, CDR1 is LNHDA and CDR2 is SQIVND (reference sequence). There are 16 residues in the CDR3. Trimming shortened V by 6 bases and J by 7 bases, and 24 bases separated the two germline ends. CDR3 residues: CASSPTTTASWGGYTF. In DNA form, the CDR3 reads TGTGCCAGTAGCCCCACGACGACAGCAAGTTGGGGTGGCTACACCTTC.

The chain has TRBV7-6 and TRBJ1-2, with no clear D. Germline lookup yields CDR1 SGHVS and CDR2 FNYEAQ. The V gene lost 1 base and the J gene lost 4 bases, with 13 bases spanning the gap. CDR3 length equals 15 residues. The CDR3 spells CASSLEPGRSYGYTF. The CDR3 DNA is TGTGCCAGCAGCTTAGAACCAGGCCGCTCCTATGGCTACACCTTC.

This chain uses TRBV20-1 with TRBJ2-1, with TRBD2 matching over 7 bases. Germline lookup yields CDR1 DFQATT and CDR2 SNEGSKA (reference sequence). V dropped 5 bases and J dropped 13; count of bases not matched to a gene: 8. This CDR3 has 11 residues. The CDR3 loop is CSAFQGGSQFF. The CDR3 bases are TGCAGTGCTTTCCAGGGCGGGAGTCAGTTCTTC.

This clone appeared a few times. V is TRBV9 and J is TRBJ1-1, with D unresolved. V dropped 0 bases and J dropped 8 bases, with 11 bases sitting between them. CDR1 is SGDLS and CDR2 is YYNGEE in the germline V gene. The CDR3 length is 13 residues. This chain's CDR3 is CASSVDGYEEAFF. The CDR3, as DNA: TGTGCCAGCAGCGTAGACGGGTATGAGGAAGCTTTCTTT.

The gene calls are TRBV10-2 and TRBJ1-3; D is unclear. The CDR3 loop spans 14 amino acids. Between the trimmed V and J ends, which lost 0 bases and 4 bases, there was a span of 7 bases. CDR1 is WSHSY, CDR2 SAAADI, per germline. CDR3 in DNA: TGCGCCAGCAGTGAGTCGGCAGTGGGAAACACCATATATTTT. Residues: CASSESAVGNTIYF.

This clone was found a few times. The chain recombines TRBV29-1 with TRBJ2-1; 7 nucleotides line up with TRBD1. Germline-derived CDR1 and CDR2 are SQVTM and ANQGSEA. The CDR3 consists of 13 residues. The V gene end was trimmed by 6 bases and the J gene end by 10 bases; junction bases not matched to a gene: 12. CDR3 nucleotides: TGCAGCGTGCACAGGGGTGGCTTCTCGGAGCAGTTCTTC. Protein sequence: CSVHRGGFSEQFF.

There are a few counts of this clone. This chain uses TRBV2 with TRBJ1-4; the match to TRBD1 covers 7 bases. This CDR3 has 14 amino acids. Germline V CDR1 and CDR2: SNHLY, FYNNEI. The V and J ends lost 5 bases and 10 bases, in that order; junction bases with no gene match: 10. CDR3 nucleotides: TGTGCCAGCAGTTTCGACAGGGTTGGTGGAAAACTGTTTTTT. Translated: CASSFDRVGGKLFF.

In this sample, this clone turned up once. The V and J genes are TRBV18 and TRBJ1-2; D remains unclear. The CDR3 has 15 amino acids. Per germline, CDR1 KGHSH and CDR2 LQKENI. V was cut by 5 bases and J by 7 bases, with 20 bases left in between. The CDR3 nucleotides are TGTGCCAGCTCATCAAACTCGGGAGATCTCGGTGGCTACACCTTC. Translation: CASSSNSGDLGGYTF.

The gene calls are TRBV25-1 and TRBJ2-7; TRBD2 matches at 10 bases. J gave up 3 bases and V 3 bases, and 5 bases lay outside the gene matches. The CDR3 length is 15 residues. Germline-derived CDR1 and CDR2 are MGHDK and SYGVNS. The CDR3 loop is CASSEASGSIYEQYF. In nucleotides, the CDR3 is TGTGCCAGCAGTGAGGCTAGCGGGAGTATCTACGAGCAGTACTTC.

In the case of this clone: The same CDR3 also results from other DNA sequences found in this sample. V and J are TRBV11-2 and TRBJ1-3; no definite D call. Trimming left V 1 base short and J 3 bases short, with 7 bases between. The CDR3 covers 14 residues. Germline CDR1 and CDR2: SGHAT and FQNNGV. As DNA, the CDR3 is TGTGCCAGCAGCTTAGGAGGGAGTGGAAACACCATATATTTT. It encodes CASSLGGSGNTIYF.

The gene calls are TRBV5-1 and TRBJ2-7; the match to TRBD2 covers 8 bases. V shed 4 bases and J 1 base; nucleotides not matched to a gene: 4. The CDR3 is 14 residues long. CDR1 SGHRS and CDR2 YFSETQ come from the germline V gene. CDR3 coding DNA: TGCGCCAGCAGCATTAGCGGGGCTTCCTACGAGCAGTACTTC. Amino acids: CASSISGASYEQYF. The complete variable domain, with remaining parts taken from reference TRBV5-1 and TRBJ2-7, reads KAGVTQTPRYLIKTRGQQVTLSCSPISGHRSVSWYQQTPGQGLQFLFEYFSETQRNKGNFPGRFSGRQFSNSRSEMNVSTLELGDSALYLCASSISGASYEQYFGPGTRLTVT.

This chain links TRBV5-1 with TRBJ1-6; unclear D gene. V lost 0 bases and J lost 6, with 10 bases in between. The CDR3 length is 15 residues. The germline gives CDR1 SGHRS, CDR2 YFSETQ. CDR3 loop: CASSLEAVGNSPLHF. CDR3 bases: TGCGCCAGCAGCTTGGAGGCGGTAGGTAATTCACCCCTCCACTTT. The variable domain in full, completed from reference TRBV5-1 and TRBJ1-6, reads KAGVTQTPRYLIKTRGQQVTLSCSPISGHRSVSWYQQTPGQGLQFLFEYFSETQRNKGNFPGRFSGRQFSNSRSEMNVSTLELGDSALYLCASSLEAVGNSPLHFGNGTRLTVT.

The chain is built from TRBV25-1 and TRBJ1-3, with a possible D match to TRBD1 (6 bases). The length of the CDR3 is 15 residues. Trimming stripped 7 bases from V and 0 bases from J, with 13 bases between. Germline V gives CDR1 MGHDK, CDR2 SYGVNS. CDR3: CASTPQGFSGNTIYF. The DNA for the CDR3 is TGTGCCAGCACCCCCCAGGGGTTCTCTGGAAACACCATATATTTT.

This clone appeared once. The chain employs TRBV19 and TRBJ2-7; TRBD1 is a possible D gene (7 bases). Germline V lookup: CDR1 LNHDA, CDR2 SQIVND (reference sequence). V was shortened by 1 base and J by 2 bases, with 12 bases between the two germline ends. This CDR3 has 15 residues. CDR3 in amino acids: CASSIGRGLTYEQYF. CDR3 nucleotide sequence: TGTGCCAGTAGTATAGGGAGGGGGCTTACCTACGAGCAGTACTTC.

The chain employs TRBV6-1 and TRBJ2-5, with 12 positions matching TRBD1. Trimming at V came to 3 bases and at J to 6 bases, leaving 5 bases not matched to a gene. The CDR3 consists of 15 residues. Germline V gene sequence: CDR1 MNHNS, CDR2 SASEGT. CDR3: CASSEGQGASKTQYF. The CDR3 region has the DNA TGTGCCAGCAGTGAGGGACAGGGGGCTTCGAAGACCCAGTACTTC.

The V call is TRBV6-4, the J call TRBJ2-1, with a possible D match to TRBD2 (6 bases). Germline CDR1 and CDR2: MRHNA and SNTAGT. Trimming shortened V by 2 bases and J by 0 bases, and 8 bases separated the two germline ends. The CDR3 loop spans 15 amino acids. The CDR3 region is CASSDRAGSYNEQFF. DNA for the CDR3: TGTGCCAGCAGTGACAGAGCGGGCTCCTACAATGAGCAGTTCTTC.

The gene calls are TRBV5-4 and TRBJ1-1; 7 bases are a match to TRBD1. CDR1 SGHNT and CDR2 YYREEE come from the germline V gene (reference sequence). V trimming: 4 bases; J trimming: 0 bases; junction bases outside the gene matches: 9. The CDR3 is 16 residues long. CDR3 residues: CASSPGIQGMNTEAFF. For the CDR3, the DNA is TGTGCCAGCAGCCCGGGAATACAGGGGATGAACACTGAAGCTTTCTTT.

This clone was seen a handful of times. The J gene is TRBJ1-2, the V gene TRBV10-3; no definite D call. V was shortened by 2 bases and J by 5 bases, with 9 bases between the two germline ends. This CDR3 comprises 13 residues. CDR1 and CDR2 (germline): ENHRY, SYGVKD. The CDR3, as DNA: TGTGCCATCAGTGAGACGGGTTGGTATGGCTACACCTTC. Translation gives CAISETGWYGYTF.

This clone was observed a single time. The chain joins TRBV4-2 to TRBJ2-3; D not certain. V lost 0 bases, J lost 0 bases, and 10 bases lay in between. CDR1 and CDR2 from the germline V gene are LGHNA and YNFKEQ. This CDR3 is built from 16 residues. The CDR3 protein is CASSQELTLSTDTQYF. CDR3 DNA: TGTGCCAGCAGCCAAGAACTCACCCTGAGCACAGATACGCAGTATTTT.

V and J are TRBV30 and TRBJ1-2, with 9 bases that match TRBD1. The ends lost 7 bases at V and 1 base at J; junction bases unmatched: 10. The CDR3 sequence is 15 residues long. The germline V gene has CDR1 GTSNPN and CDR2 SVGIG (reference sequence). CDR3 in DNA: TGTGCCTCATACAGGGGGCAGGGATATAACTATGGCTACACCTTC. Protein product: CASYRGQGYNYGYTF.

Only a few counts were recorded for this clone. The chain has TRBV7-9 and TRBJ1-1; D gene uncertain. Trimming shortened V by 0 bases and J by 8 bases, and 7 bases separated the two germline ends. CDR1 is SEHNR, CDR2 FQNEAQ, per germline (reference sequence). The CDR3 is made up of 12 amino acids. CDR3 loop: CASSLATGEAFF. The DNA of the CDR3 is TGTGCCAGCAGCTTAGCGACGGGAGAAGCTTTCTTT.

This chain joins TRBV9 and TRBJ1-4, with 7 bases matching TRBD1. The CDR3 contains 15 residues. CDR1 and CDR2 (germline): SGDLS, YYNGEE. Unmatched junction bases numbered 11, after V lost 4 bases and J lost 8 bases. The CDR3 protein is CASSLRQGLGEKLFF. The CDR3 nucleotides are TGTGCCAGCAGCTTACGACAGGGATTGGGCGAAAAACTGTTTTTT.

The chain joins TRBV27 to TRBJ1-5; 7 bases align to TRBD1. This CDR3 comprises 16 residues. Germline V gene sequence: CDR1 MNHEY, CDR2 SMNVEV (reference sequence). V trimming: 0 bases; J trimming: 5 bases; junction bases outside the gene matches: 7. The DNA of the CDR3 is TGTGCCAGCAGTTTATCGACAGGGAATGAGGATCAGCCCCAGCATTTT. Translated, it gives CASSLSTGNEDQPQHF.

J is TRBJ1-1 and V is TRBV27, with a tentative D call TRBD1 (5 bases). The CDR3 sequence is 14 residues long. Trimming cost V 3 bases and J 5 bases, with 13 bases left between them. In germline, CDR1 is MNHEY, CDR2 SMNVEV (reference sequence). The CDR3 DNA follows: TGTGCCAGCAGTTTGGAACTTAAGGGGACTGAAGCTTTCTTT. It translates to CASSLELKGTEAFF.